This TCR beta chain emerged from a study of shared clonotypes between healthy human individuals. Study in general: Contributing individuals were a couple of females and three males aged 18 to 49.

Profiling relied on immunoSEQ multiplex PCR, and the TCRdb table lists in-frame clones only, not all of them. The table has about 2,500,000 clones, roughly nine tenths seen once. The sample holds a few counts of this clone. The antigen remains unidentified. Regarding the study as a whole: In contrast to clonotypes shared by all four donors, non-shared clonotypes had lower generation probabilities.

The origin of this receptor is a man younger than 35 in good health. What was sequenced was naive CD4+ T cells sorted from blood. Stated subset: CD45RA+ positively selected.

The CDR3 nucleotides read TGTGCCTGTGCAGGGCTTAGCAATCAGCCCCAGCATTTT. As protein: CACAGLSNQPQHF. V and J are TRBV30 and TRBJ1-5, with a possible D match to TRBD1 (5 bases). This CDR3 spans 13 amino acids. Germline CDR1 reads GTSNPN; CDR2 reads SVGIG (reference sequence). Trimming pared 6 bases from V and 0 bases from J, leaving 9 bases between.